The table lists the clone carrying this TCR beta chain with many counts. Its antigen is still unknown. Losses at the gene ends were 5 bases for V and 4 bases for J; bases not matched to a gene: 10. Germline CDR1 and CDR2: SGHTA and FQGNSA. The CDR3 spans 16 residues. These data come from a study of T cell repertoires in cytomegalovirus infection. General study findings and limits: Clonotype analysis showed dominance of the ex vivo response by HLA-C-restricted CMV-specific TCR beta clonotypes. The cumulative frequency of public TCR beta families distinguished individuals who carried CMV together with the relevant HLA.

Each CDR3 protein is one row after TCRdb ran MiXCR on the reads. The top ten clones hold approximately 15% of a sample with around 360,000 distinct CDR3 sequences, about 35% of them seen once. This chain connects TRBV7-2 to TRBJ2-5, with 10 bases aligning to TRBD2. The sequence was collected from a human donor in good health (CMV status not recorded). Some clones in this sample may be carry-over from other donors' samples. Sequenced here: cultured PBMCs, sampled from culture after CMV antigen stimulation. The CDR3 DNA sequence: TGTGCCAGCAGCAGGACTAGCGGTGTAGGGCGAGAGACCCAGTACTTC. As protein: CASSRTSGVGRETQYF.